These 12 T cell receptor beta chains share one sample of origin, sequenced in a study of T cell responses to AZD1222 COVID-19 vaccine. This table comes from immunoSEQ multiplex PCR, and its TCRdb copy is limited to in-frame clones, with some not included. The table has roughly 150,000 clones, about 89% seen once. This material consisted of peripheral blood, taken 28 days after the second AZD1222 dose. Receptor source: an adult who received the AZD1222 COVID-19 vaccine.

V usage is TRBV6-2 or TRBV6-3 and J usage is TRBJ2-1, with 13 bases that match TRBD2. Trimming removed 6 bases from V and 9 bases from J; junction bases left unmatched: 8. The CDR3 length is 15 residues. The germline CDR1 and CDR2 sequences are MNHEY and SVGEGT. The CDR3 protein is CASSRGLAGFPEQFF. The CDR3 nucleotides read TGTGCCAGCAGCAGGGGACTAGCGGGATTTCCTGAGCAGTTCTTC.

The chain joins TRBV6-2 or TRBV6-3 to TRBJ2-1, with a tentative D call TRBD2 (6 bases). V shed 3 bases and J shed 15 bases, with 15 bases lying between them. Germline CDR1 MNHEY, CDR2 SVGEGT. The length of the CDR3 is 12 residues. DNA for the CDR3: TGTGCCAGCAGTTATCATAGTAGGAGGGGGTTCTTC. Protein: CASSYHSRRGFF.

This chain connects TRBV11-2 to TRBJ2-7; D perhaps matches TRBD1 (6 bases). This CDR3 comprises 12 residues. Germline-derived CDR1 and CDR2 are SGHAT and FQNNGV. V was trimmed by 7 bases and J by 7 bases, leaving 14 bases between them. Written as DNA, the CDR3 is TGTGCCAGCACCCTCCTAGGGGGAGAGCAGTACTTC. Its translation is CASTLLGGEQYF.

On this clone: Germline is not matched at one junction end, which may reflect a read error. The V and J genes are TRBV6-2 or TRBV6-3 and TRBJ2-1, with 8 positions matching TRBD1. This CDR3 is built from 16 residues. Germline V gene lookup returns CDR1 MNHEY and CDR2 SVGEGT. The CDR3 sequence: CASSRLRGQGNNEQFF. Here the CDR3 DNA reads TGTGCCAGCAGCCGCCTCCGTGGACAGGGAAACAATGAACAGTTCTTC.

The CDR3 sequence is CASSPGTSGSLTGELFF. CDR3 DNA: TGTGCCAGCAGCCCTGGGACTAGCGGGAGCTTGACCGGGGAGCTGTTTTTT. V and J are TRBV4-2 and TRBJ2-2, with TRBD2 matching over 14 bases. Trimming removed 4 bases from V and 5 bases from J; junction bases left unmatched: 6. Germline V CDR1 and CDR2: LGHNA, YNFKEQ. The CDR3 has 17 amino acids.

The chain combines TRBV6-5 with TRBJ1-2; 7 bases line up with TRBD1. CDR1 and CDR2 from the germline V gene are MNHEY and SVGAGI. The ends lost 4 bases at V and 7 bases at J; junction bases unmatched: 6. The CDR3 consists of 13 residues. The DNA of the CDR3 is TGTGCCAGCAGTTCCCCAGCAGGGGGTGGCTACACCTTC. The encoded protein is CASSSPAGGGYTF.

The genes are TRBV29-1 and TRBJ2-7; the D gene could be TRBD1 or TRBD2 (5 bases each). The germline gives CDR1 SQVTM, CDR2 ANQGSEA. There are 13 residues in the CDR3. V lost 1 base and J 1 base, leaving 8 bases between the germline ends. The CDR3 spells CSVEGGMSYEQYF. CDR3 nucleotides: TGCAGCGTTGAAGGGGGGATGTCCTACGAGCAGTACTTC.

This clone was detected only a few times. The rearrangement joins TRBV5-1 to TRBJ2-1, with 7 positions matching TRBD1. The CDR3 runs to 16 residues. The germline gives CDR1 SGHRS, CDR2 YFSETQ. The J segment lost 0 bases and the V segment lost 4 bases, leaving 7 bases of the junction unmatched. Here the CDR3 DNA reads TGCGCCAGCAGCACAGCCGGGACAGACTCCTACAATGAGCAGTTCTTC. Translation gives CASSTAGTDSYNEQFF.

This rearrangement joins TRBV5-1 to TRBJ2-3; perhaps TRBD2 as D (6 bases). V lost 0 bases and J 4 bases, leaving 6 bases between the germline ends. The CDR3 is 13 residues long. Germline V gene data show CDR1 as SGHRS and CDR2 as YFSETQ. The CDR3 spells CASSLAGADTQYF. The CDR3 DNA follows: TGCGCCAGCAGCTTGGCGGGGGCAGATACGCAGTATTTT.

The rearrangement uses TRBV6-2 or TRBV6-3 and TRBJ2-1; D ambiguous. Trimming pared 0 bases from V and 3 bases from J, leaving 15 bases between. The CDR3 runs 17 residues. Per germline, CDR1 MNHEY and CDR2 SVGEGT. The CDR3 loop reads CASSYSKGVQIYNEQFF. The CDR3 coding sequence is TGTGCCAGCAGTTACTCGAAGGGCGTTCAGATCTACAATGAGCAGTTCTTC.

The V gene is TRBV19, the J gene TRBJ1-1; D gene ambiguous. The germline gives CDR1 LNHDA, CDR2 SQIVND (reference sequence). V was clipped by 3 bases and J by 2 bases, with 7 bases between them. The CDR3 extends over 13 amino acids. The CDR3 reads CASSIQVNTEAFF. As DNA, the CDR3 is TGTGCCAGTAGTATTCAAGTAAACACTGAAGCTTTCTTT.

A single count supports this clone. The chain carries TRBV29-1 and TRBJ2-3; 13 bases agree with TRBD2. V was clipped by 6 bases and J by 2 bases; unmatched bases: 5. This CDR3 spans 15 amino acids. Germline values: CDR1 SQVTM, CDR2 ANQGSEA. The CDR3 sequence is CSVFTSGRATDTQYF. Written as DNA, the CDR3 is TGCAGCGTATTTACTAGCGGGAGGGCCACAGATACGCAGTATTTT.